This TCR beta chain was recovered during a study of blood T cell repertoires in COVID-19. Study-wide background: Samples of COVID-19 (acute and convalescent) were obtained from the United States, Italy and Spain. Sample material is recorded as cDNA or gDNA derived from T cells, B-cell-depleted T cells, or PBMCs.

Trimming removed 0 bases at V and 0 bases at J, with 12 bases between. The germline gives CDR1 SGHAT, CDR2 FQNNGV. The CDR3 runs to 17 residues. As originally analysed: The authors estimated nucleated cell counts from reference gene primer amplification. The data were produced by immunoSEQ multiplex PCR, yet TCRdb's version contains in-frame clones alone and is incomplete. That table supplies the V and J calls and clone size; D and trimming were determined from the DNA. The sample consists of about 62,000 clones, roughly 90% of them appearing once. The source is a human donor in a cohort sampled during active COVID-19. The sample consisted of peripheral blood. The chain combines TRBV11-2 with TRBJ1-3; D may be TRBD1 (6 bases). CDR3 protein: CASSLEPIQGSGNTIYF. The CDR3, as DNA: TGTGCCAGCAGCTTAGAGCCGATACAGGGCTCTGGAAACACCATATATTTT.